These 24 T cell receptor beta chains were sequenced from one sample in a study of Tregs in tolerant kidney transplant recipients. Clones were read by immunoSEQ multiplex PCR, and TCRdb kept only the in-frame ones, dropping some. The table shows 98,000 or so clones, with around 87% occurring only once. Material: CD4+ T cells from blood, obtained before the transplant. The origin of the receptors is a human donor who received a combined kidney and bone marrow transplant.

The chain recombines TRBV6-4 with TRBJ2-3, with 8 bases identical to TRBD2. Germline-derived CDR1 and CDR2 are MRHNA and SNTAGT. The CDR3 has 15 residues. Losses at the gene ends were 5 bases for V and 3 bases for J; bases not matched to a gene: 7. The CDR3 DNA is TGTGCCAGCAGTCATCGGGGGGGCGGTACAGATACGCAGTATTTT. Protein product: CASSHRGGGTDTQYF.

The chain uses TRBV12-5 and TRBJ2-5; 7 bases are a match to TRBD1. Germline lookup yields CDR1 LGHNT and CDR2 FRNRAP. The trim removed 4 bases at V and 6 bases at J, leaving 8 bases unmatched. The CDR3 has 14 residues. The CDR3 is CASGSGQPGKTQYF. CDR3 sequence (DNA): TGTGCTAGTGGTTCGGGACAGCCGGGGAAGACCCAGTACTTC.

The chain recombines TRBV27 with TRBJ2-7, with D possibly TRBD2 on 6 matching bases. Per the germline V gene, CDR1 is MNHEY and CDR2 is SMNVEV (reference sequence). The CDR3 extends over 14 amino acids. Trimming removed 6 bases from V and 1 base from J, with 13 bases in between. The CDR3 DNA follows: TGTGCCAGCAGCCTAACTCTAGCGTCCTACGAGCAGTACTTC. This gives the protein CASSLTLASYEQYF.

The J gene is TRBJ1-5, the V gene TRBV10-3; a possible D gene is TRBD1 (5 bases). The germline V gene encodes CDR1 ENHRY and CDR2 SYGVKD. This CDR3 is 14 amino acids long. V was pared by 5 bases and J by 6 bases, with 14 bases between. Here the CDR3 reads CAISRGREGQPQHF. As DNA, the CDR3 is TGTGCCATCAGTCGGGGCAGGGAGGGTCAGCCCCAGCATTTT.

The chain recombines TRBV6-6 with TRBJ2-2; TRBD2 might be the D (6 bases). Germline V CDR1 and CDR2: MNHNY, SVGAGI (reference sequence). V lost 7 bases and J lost 7, with 13 bases in between. This CDR3 contains 13 residues. The CDR3 reads CASNSQGGGELFF. The CDR3 region has the DNA TGTGCCAGCAATTCCCAGGGAGGCGGGGAGCTGTTTTTT.

The chain has TRBV19 and TRBJ2-2; TRBD1 is a possible D gene (6 bases). V was pared by 4 bases and J by 6 bases, with 9 bases between. Per the germline V gene, CDR1 is LNHDA and CDR2 is SQIVND (reference sequence). The CDR3 is 13 amino acids. The chain's CDR3 is CASSSRTAGELFF. CDR3 sequence (DNA): TGTGCCAGTAGTAGCCGGACAGCCGGGGAGCTGTTTTTT.

In this sample, this clone turned up once. Other DNA sequences in the sample encode the same CDR3. The rearrangement uses TRBV18 and TRBJ2-7, with a tentative D call TRBD2 (5 bases). In germline, CDR1 is KGHSH, CDR2 LQKENI. The CDR3 is 14 amino acids. Between the trimmed V and J ends, which lost 0 bases and 2 bases, there was a span of 8 bases. The CDR3 is CASSPPGVPYEQYF. The CDR3 nucleotides read TGTGCCAGCTCACCACCGGGAGTTCCCTACGAGCAGTACTTC.

V usage is TRBV18 and J usage is TRBJ1-2; D gene unclear. The CDR3 runs to 12 residues. Deletions cut 1 base from V and 8 bases from J, with 8 bases between. Germline V gene data show CDR1 as KGHSH and CDR2 as LQKENI. The DNA of the CDR3 is TGTGCCAGCTCACCACTTGGGGAGGGCTACACCTTC. This codes for CASSPLGEGYTF. The full variable domain, completed using reference TRBV18 and TRBJ1-2, is NAGVMQNPRHLVRRRGQEARLRCSPMKGHSHVYWYRQLPEEGLKFMVYLQKENIIDESGMPKERFSAEFPKEGPSILRIQQVVRGDSAAYFCASSPLGEGYTFGSGTRLTVV.

V usage is TRBV7-2 and J usage is TRBJ1-1; D uncertain. Trimming shortened V by 5 bases and J by 8 bases, and 18 bases separated the two germline ends. The CDR3 loop spans 14 amino acids. CDR1 is SGHTA, CDR2 FQGNSA, per germline. This CDR3 reads CASSPAGQFLEAFF. As DNA, the CDR3 is TGTGCCAGCAGCCCCGCTGGGCAGTTTCTAGAAGCTTTCTTT.

The V call is TRBV28, the J call TRBJ2-3; TRBD1 is a possible D gene (6 bases). In germline, CDR1 is MDHEN, CDR2 SYDVKM. V shed 6 bases and J shed 3 bases, with 19 bases lying between them. This CDR3 is built from 16 residues. CDR3 region: CASRPGHKIGTDTQYF. The CDR3 coding sequence is TGTGCCAGCAGGCCGGGACACAAGATAGGGACAGATACGCAGTATTTT.

This clone was counted a few times. The chain uses TRBV2 and TRBJ1-5, with a tentative D call TRBD1 (5 bases). From germline, CDR1 is SNHLY and CDR2 FYNNEI. There are 14 residues in the CDR3. V was shortened by 5 bases and J by 2 bases, with 10 bases between the two germline ends. For the CDR3, the DNA is TGTGCCAGCAGTCTAGGGGCGGGCAATCAGCCCCAGCATTTT. Translation: CASSLGAGNQPQHF.

The chain has TRBV10-2 and TRBJ2-7; D possibly corresponds to TRBD1 (6 bases). CDR1 and CDR2 from the germline V gene are WSHSY and SAAADI. Trimming removed 0 bases at V and 7 bases at J, with 13 bases between. CDR3 length: 14 residues. In DNA form, the CDR3 reads TGCGCCAGCAGTGAGTCGAGGGGAAGGGGGGAGCAGTACTTC. It specifies CASSESRGRGEQYF.

The chain employs TRBV5-6 and TRBJ1-2; D unresolved. This CDR3 is built from 14 residues. V lost 4 bases and J 0 bases, leaving 10 bases between the germline ends. From germline, CDR1 is SGHDT and CDR2 YYEEEE. This chain's CDR3 is CASSPGSTNYGYTF. The CDR3 DNA reads as TGTGCCAGCAGCCCGGGGTCTACTAACTATGGCTACACCTTC.

The table lists this clone with a count of one. The rearrangement uses TRBV6-1 and TRBJ1-1, with D perhaps matching TRBD1 (5 bases). The CDR3 is made up of 15 amino acids. Trimming took off 5 bases at V and 0 bases at J, with 13 bases between the two ends. Germline CDR1 reads MNHNS; CDR2 reads SASEGT. The CDR3 spells CASSTQTEMNTEAFF. CDR3 nucleotide sequence: TGTGCCAGCAGTACCCAGACAGAAATGAACACTGAAGCTTTCTTT.

This clone has a handful of counts. The rearrangement links TRBV30 to TRBJ1-4, with D tentatively TRBD1 (6 bases). The germline V gene encodes CDR1 GTSNPN and CDR2 SVGIG (reference sequence). V was trimmed by 7 bases and J by 8 bases, leaving 17 bases between them. This CDR3 has 13 amino acids. The chain's CDR3 is CASHRDIGEKLFF. CDR3 sequence (DNA): TGTGCCTCCCACAGGGATATAGGGGAAAAACTGTTTTTT.

The rearrangement uses TRBV6-5 and TRBJ2-7; 10 nucleotides align to TRBD1. CDR3 length: 15 amino acids. V lost 6 bases, J lost 5 bases, and 10 bases stayed unmatched. The germline V gene has CDR1 MNHEY and CDR2 SVGAGI. CDR3 residues: CASRHGQGVFDEQYF. DNA of the CDR3: TGTGCCAGCAGGCATGGACAGGGGGTTTTCGACGAGCAGTACTTC.

V and J are TRBV7-2 and TRBJ1-1; TRBD1 matches at 7 bases. The CDR3 sequence is 15 residues long. The V gene end was trimmed by 5 bases and the J gene end by 4 bases; junction bases not matched to a gene: 10. Germline V gene data show CDR1 as SGHTA and CDR2 as FQGNSA. The DNA for the CDR3 is TGTGCCAGCAGCCCCCAAATGACAGGGTTCACTGAAGCTTTCTTT. This encodes CASSPQMTGFTEAFF.

V and J are TRBV4-1 and TRBJ2-1; 10 positions agree with TRBD2. The germline V gene has CDR1 MGHRA and CDR2 YSYEKL. The CDR3 totals 16 residues. With V trimmed by 0 bases and J by 10 bases, 9 bases remained unmatched. CDR3 in amino acids: CASSQDRASGSVEQFF. The CDR3 DNA sequence: TGCGCCAGCAGCCAAGATAGGGCTAGCGGGAGCGTGGAGCAGTTCTTC.

The chain couples TRBV9 to TRBJ2-5; 13 nucleotides match TRBD2. Germline CDR1 SGDLS, CDR2 YYNGEE. The length of the CDR3 is 15 residues. V trimming: 4 bases; J trimming: 5 bases; junction bases outside the gene matches: 5. The CDR3 spells CASSTGLAGAETQYF. The CDR3 DNA is TGTGCCAGCAGCACCGGACTAGCGGGGGCGGAGACCCAGTACTTC.

The chain carries TRBV18 and TRBJ2-4, with D tentatively TRBD1 (6 bases). V lost 2 bases to trimming and J lost 7 bases, with 9 bases between them. The CDR3 totals 13 residues. Per the germline V gene, CDR1 is KGHSH and CDR2 is LQKENI. CDR3 DNA: TGTGCCAGCTCACCAAACAGGGAGAACATTCAGTACTTC. This encodes CASSPNRENIQYF.

V gene TRBV5-1 combines with J gene TRBJ2-1, with 10 nucleotides matching TRBD2. Germline V gene data show CDR1 as SGHRS and CDR2 as YFSETQ. The CDR3 has 17 residues. V gave up 0 bases and J gave up 6 bases; unmatched junction bases: 9. CDR3 DNA: TGCGCCAGCAGCTTGGCCACGGTAGCGGGGGGCCTCAATGAGCAGTTCTTC. Translated: CASSLATVAGGLNEQFF.

Note on this clone: Other DNA sequences within the sample encode an identical CDR3. The V gene is TRBV5-1, the J gene TRBJ1-1, with D tentatively TRBD1 (6 bases). CDR1 and CDR2 from the germline V gene are SGHRS and YFSETQ. This CDR3 is built from 15 residues. Trimming pared 0 bases from V and 1 base from J, leaving 10 bases between. CDR3 sequence: CASSLGQAPNTEAFF. CDR3 bases: TGCGCCAGCAGCTTGGGACAGGCCCCGAACACTGAAGCTTTCTTT. Based on the CDR3 plus reference TRBV5-1 and TRBJ1-1, the full variable domain is KAGVTQTPRYLIKTRGQQVTLSCSPISGHRSVSWYQQTPGQGLQFLFEYFSETQRNKGNFPGRFSGRQFSNSRSEMNVSTLELGDSALYLCASSLGQAPNTEAFFGQGTRLTVV.

This clone showed up just a few times. J is TRBJ2-1 and V is TRBV11-3; TRBD1 matches at 8 bases. Germline lookup yields CDR1 SGHNT and CDR2 YENEEA. V shed 0 bases and J 10 bases; nucleotides not matched to a gene: 14. This CDR3 is 17 amino acids long. The chain's CDR3 is CASSLDSRQGANSEQFF. As DNA, the CDR3 is TGTGCCAGCAGCTTAGATAGTCGGCAGGGGGCCAATTCGGAGCAGTTCTTC.

V gene TRBV27 combines with J gene TRBJ2-1, with D possibly being TRBD2 (6 bases). Germline CDR1 MNHEY, CDR2 SMNVEV (reference sequence). V was trimmed by 3 bases and J by 4 bases, leaving 10 bases between them. The CDR3 length is 14 residues. CDR3 coding DNA: TGTGCCAGCAGTTTTAGCGGCGGATACAATGAGCAGTTCTTC. This sequence encodes CASSFSGGYNEQFF.